These 26 T cell receptor beta chains originate from one sample sequenced in a study of T cells in Graves' hyperthyroidism and ophthalmopathy. TCR beta CDR3 regions were amplified from RNA. HTBI primers were the set used in a first-round RT-PCR of the TCR CDR3. TCRdb analysed the multiplex PCR reads with MiXCR anew, one entry per CDR3 protein. The data contain under 65,000 distinct CDR3 sequences, approximately 53% of them singletons. Input material: blood. The receptors derive from a woman aged 55-70 years with Graves' ophthalmopathy.

Sample share makes this clonotype medium-sized. This rearrangement joins TRBV10-3 to TRBJ1-6, with D possibly matching TRBD1 (5 bases). Per germline, CDR1 ENHRY and CDR2 SYGVKD. This CDR3 region has 16 residues. Trimming took 0 bases from V and 4 from J, leaving 10 bases between them. In DNA, the CDR3 is TGTGCCATCAGTGAGTCCAGGGAACATTATAATTCACCCCTCCACTTT. Its translation: CAISESREHYNSPLHF.

On this clonotype: Compared with germline, one end of the junction differs, possibly owing to a read error. The gene calls are TRBV18 and TRBJ1-4, with no clear D. Germline lookup yields CDR1 KGHSH and CDR2 LQKENI. This CDR3 contains 13 residues. The CDR3 spells CARSLQNDEKLFF. The CDR3, as DNA: TGTGCCAGATCACTACAGAACGATGAAAAACTGTTTTTT.

J is TRBJ2-7 and V is TRBV11-3, with 10 bases identical to TRBD1. V shed 3 bases, J shed 3 bases, and the junction held 5 bases outside the gene matches. From germline, CDR1 is SGHNT and CDR2 YENEEA. The CDR3 sequence is 15 residues long. The DNA for the CDR3 is TGTGCCAGCAGCTTGGGGGGACAGGGGATCTACGAGCAGTACTTC. Translating it yields CASSLGGQGIYEQYF.

J is TRBJ2-5 and V is TRBV5-1; possible D gene TRBD2, 5 bases. Germline CDR1 is SGHRS and CDR2 is YFSETQ. This CDR3 contains 15 residues. Trimming cost V 2 bases and J 1 base, with 12 bases left between them. CDR3 DNA sequence: TGCGCCAGCAGCTTTTCTAACGGGGTCCAAGAGACCCAGTACTTC. Residues: CASSFSNGVQETQYF.

By sample share, this clonotype is medium-sized. The chain has TRBV2 and TRBJ2-7, with D unclear. The CDR3 covers 10 residues. Germline assignment: CDR1 SNHLY and CDR2 FYNNEI. With 4 bases removed from V and 6 bases from J, the gap between germline ends came to 4 bases. The CDR3 region has the DNA TGTGCCAGCAGTGCTATCGAGCAGTACTTC. The encoded protein is CASSAIEQYF.

CDR3 bases: TGCGCCAGCAGTGACAGCCTGATGCACTATGGCTACACCTTC. Protein product: CASSDSLMHYGYTF. The chain carries TRBV10-1 and TRBJ1-2; no clear D. V was trimmed by 3 bases and J by 3 bases, leaving 11 bases between them. The CDR3 totals 14 residues. Germline V gene sequence: CDR1 WNHNN, CDR2 SYGVQD (reference sequence).

The rearrangement joins TRBV6-5 to TRBJ2-7; D is ambiguous. Germline CDR1 reads MNHEY; CDR2 reads SVGAGI. CDR3 length: 13 amino acids. V lost 2 bases and J 3 bases, leaving 8 bases between the germline ends. The chain's CDR3 is CASSYEESYEQYF. CDR3 sequence (DNA): TGTGCCAGCAGTTACGAGGAGAGCTACGAGCAGTACTTC.

The chain combines TRBV20-1 with TRBJ1-5; 11 positions agree with TRBD1. Germline CDR1 DFQATT, CDR2 SNEGSKA (reference sequence). This CDR3 has 14 amino acids. Unmatched junction bases numbered 2, after V lost 3 bases and J lost 4 bases. Written as DNA, the CDR3 is TGCAGTGCTAGGGGACAGGGGGTAAATCAGCCCCAGCATTTT. Its translation is CSARGQGVNQPQHF.

This clonotype was picked up one time. This rearrangement joins TRBV12-3 or TRBV12-4 to TRBJ2-3; 13 bases agree with TRBD2. The CDR3 contains 16 residues. Trimming cost V 6 bases and J 6 bases; bases outside gene matches: 9. The CDR3 DNA reads TGTGCCAGCAGCTGGGGGACTAGCGGGGCAGCGGATACGCAGTATTTT. It yields the protein CASSWGTSGAADTQYF.

This clonotype was recorded only once. V usage is TRBV19 and J usage is TRBJ1-3, with 7 bases lining up with TRBD1. Germline CDR1 and CDR2: LNHDA and SQIVND (reference sequence). V lost 7 bases and J lost 2; bases outside the gene matches: 2. The CDR3 length is 13 residues. The CDR3 here is CASTQGAGNTIYF. For the CDR3, the DNA is TGTGCCAGTACCCAGGGGGCTGGAAACACCATATATTTT.

The rearrangement uses TRBV9 and TRBJ2-1, with 8 bases fitting TRBD2. The CDR3 consists of 18 residues. The V gene end was trimmed by 0 bases and the J gene end by 7 bases; junction bases not matched to a gene: 15. Germline lookup yields CDR1 SGDLS and CDR2 YYNGEE. CDR3 sequence reads: CASSVEGGDTGGENEQFF. Written as DNA, the CDR3 is TGTGCCAGCAGCGTAGAAGGGGGTGACACCGGGGGGGAGAATGAGCAGTTCTTC. Full variable domain (remainder filled in from reference TRBV9 and TRBJ2-1): DSGVTQTPKHLITATGQRVTLRCSPRSGDLSVYWYQQSLDQGLQFLIQYYNGEERAKGNILERFSAQQFPDLHSELNLSSLELGDSALYFCASSVEGGDTGGENEQFFGPGTRLTVL.

This clonotype showed up many times. V is TRBV5-6 and J is TRBJ1-1; D possibly corresponds to TRBD1 (5 bases). Germline CDR1 is SGHDT and CDR2 is YYEEEE. Trimming cost V 1 base and J 0 bases, with 7 bases left between them. The CDR3 is 14 residues long. CDR3 nucleotide sequence: TGTGCCAGCAGCTTGCTACAGGTGAACACTGAAGCTTTCTTT. Translated, it gives CASSLLQVNTEAFF.

This clonotype was detected only a few times. This chain joins TRBV10-3 and TRBJ1-4; possibly TRBD1 for D (6 bases). There are 12 residues in the CDR3. Germline V lookup: CDR1 ENHRY, CDR2 SYGVKD. V gave up 10 bases and J gave up 0 bases, with 6 bases separating them. CDR3 coding DNA: TGTGCCAGGACAGCAACTAATGAAAAACTGTTTTTT. This translates into CARTATNEKLFF.

The chain combines TRBV9 with TRBJ2-1, with 12 bases aligning to TRBD2. Germline values: CDR1 SGDLS, CDR2 YYNGEE. V lost 0 bases, J lost 3 bases, and 1 base stayed unmatched. The CDR3 is 16 amino acids. CDR3 DNA sequence: TGTGCCAGCAGCGTAGGACTAGCGGGGGACTACAATGAGCAGTTCTTC. It translates to CASSVGLAGDYNEQFF. The entire variable domain, with the rest obtained from reference TRBV9 and TRBJ2-1, is as follows: DSGVTQTPKHLITATGQRVTLRCSPRSGDLSVYWYQQSLDQGLQFLIQYYNGEERAKGNILERFSAQQFPDLHSELNLSSLELGDSALYFCASSVGLAGDYNEQFFGPGTRLTVL.

V and J are TRBV7-9 and TRBJ2-2, with 10 bases that match TRBD2. Germline loops: CDR1 SEHNR, CDR2 FQNEAQ (reference sequence). The CDR3 spans 16 residues. Germline trimming cut 2 bases from V and 2 bases from J; bases unmatched to any gene: 2. The CDR3 bases are TGTGCCAGCAGCTTACCACTAGCGGGAAACACCGGGGAGCTGTTTTTT. This codes for CASSLPLAGNTGELFF.

The rearrangement links TRBV10-3 to TRBJ1-2; TRBD1 matches at 11 bases. This CDR3 has 15 residues. The germline CDR1 and CDR2 sequences are ENHRY and SYGVKD. V gave up 4 bases and J gave up 2 bases; unmatched junction bases: 3. The CDR3 loop is CAISAGQGANYGYTF. The CDR3 coding sequence is TGTGCCATCAGTGCAGGACAGGGGGCAAACTATGGCTACACCTTC.

This clonotype was counted at least ten times. The chain links TRBV19 to TRBJ1-5; tentatively, D is TRBD1 (5 bases). Germline values: CDR1 LNHDA, CDR2 SQIVND (reference sequence). The V gene lost 1 base and the J gene lost 3 bases, with 10 bases spanning the gap. This CDR3 spans 15 amino acids. The CDR3 region is CASSIVKDINQPQHF. CDR3 DNA sequence: TGTGCCAGTAGTATAGTTAAGGACATCAATCAGCCCCAGCATTTT. Combining the CDR3 with reference TRBV19 and TRBJ1-5 gives the whole variable domain DGGITQSPKYLFRKEGQNVTLSCEQNLNHDAMYWYRQDPGQGLRLIYYSQIVNDFQKGDIAEGYSVSREKKESFPLTVTSAQKNPTAFYLCASSIVKDINQPQHFGDGTRLSIL.

This clonotype was detected many times. This chain links TRBV28 with TRBJ1-5, with a weak D call TRBD1 (6 bases). CDR3 length: 12 residues. From germline, CDR1 is MDHEN and CDR2 SYDVKM. Trimming shortened V by 6 bases and J by 6 bases, and 9 bases separated the two germline ends. Written as DNA, the CDR3 is TGTGCCAGCAGACAGGGCAGTCAGCCCCAGCATTTT. Its translation is CASRQGSQPQHF.

This clonotype came up many times. V usage is TRBV11-2 and J usage is TRBJ2-7; no reliable D call. The CDR3 loop spans 12 amino acids. In germline, CDR1 is SGHAT, CDR2 FQNNGV. V was trimmed by 3 bases and J by 2 bases, leaving 5 bases between them. The CDR3 DNA follows: TGTGCCAGCAGCTTTTTACCCTACGAGCAGTACTTC. Protein: CASSFLPYEQYF.

This clonotype has at least ten counts. The chain combines TRBV9 with TRBJ2-7, with 13 bases matching TRBD2. The CDR3 length is 14 residues. Looked up from germline, CDR1 is SGDLS and CDR2 is YYNGEE. The ends lost 6 bases at V and 4 bases at J; junction bases unmatched: 4. CDR3 amino acids: CASTPGLAGYEQYF. CDR3 bases: TGTGCCAGCACCCCGGGACTAGCGGGGTACGAGCAGTACTTC.

This clonotype was counted a single time. The chain has TRBV7-9 and TRBJ2-5; D is possibly TRBD1 (6 bases). CDR1 and CDR2 (germline): SEHNR, FQNEAQ (reference sequence). The CDR3 consists of 15 residues. Trimming removed 3 bases from V and 4 bases from J, with 15 bases in between. CDR3 coding DNA: TGTGCCAGCAGCTTTTTTGACAGGACGAGAGAGACCCAGTACTTC. Translation: CASSFFDRTRETQYF. The whole variable domain, filled in from reference TRBV7-9 and TRBJ2-5, reads DTGVSQNPRHKITKRGQNVTFRCDPISEHNRLYWYRQTLGQGPEFLTYFQNEAQLEKSRLLSDRFSAERPKGSFSTLEIQRTEQGDSAMYLCASSFFDRTRETQYFGPGTRLLVL.

This rearrangement joins TRBV7-6 to TRBJ2-1; possibly TRBD1 for D (7 bases). Trimming left V 5 bases short and J 4 bases short, with 12 bases between. The CDR3 covers 14 residues. Germline V CDR1 and CDR2: SGHVS, FNYEAQ. The CDR3 region has the DNA TGTGCCAGCAGCGCCCCAGGGGGGTACAATGAGCAGTTCTTC. Translation gives CASSAPGGYNEQFF.

This clonotype was counted ten times or more. A read error may be the cause here, since a much bigger clone is one base away. The J gene is TRBJ2-7, the V gene TRBV4-1, with D perhaps being TRBD1 or TRBD2 (6 bases each). The CDR3 runs to 14 residues. The germline gives CDR1 MGHRA, CDR2 YSYEKL. Trimming pared 3 bases from V and 2 bases from J, leaving 11 bases between. The CDR3 loop reads CASSHLGGAYEQYF. The CDR3 nucleotides are TGCGCCAGCAGCCACCTCGGGGGCGCCTACGAGCAGTACTTC.

The rearrangement joins TRBV20-1 to TRBJ1-5; possibly TRBD1 for D (6 bases). CDR1 and CDR2 from the germline V gene are DFQATT and SNEGSKA (reference sequence). The V end was cut by 1 base, the J end by 2 bases, with 12 bases between. The CDR3 contains 15 residues. In DNA, the CDR3 is TGCAGTGCTAGAGGTCTCAGGGGCCGCAATCAGCCCCAGCATTTT. Translated: CSARGLRGRNQPQHF.

This clonotype is a singleton in its sample. The V gene is TRBV20-1, the J gene TRBJ1-6; no clear D gene. CDR3 size: 16 residues. Per germline, CDR1 DFQATT and CDR2 SNEGSKA (reference sequence). The V and J ends lost 5 bases and 0 bases respectively, with 14 bases between them. The CDR3 bases are TGCAGTGCTCTCGGCTTATTCCCCTCCTATAATTCACCCCTCCACTTT. The encoded protein is CSALGLFPSYNSPLHF.

This rearrangement joins TRBV14 to TRBJ2-7; 11 nucleotides agree with TRBD1. Germline assignment: CDR1 SGHDN and CDR2 FVKESK. The CDR3 contains 13 residues. J lost 6 bases, V lost 4 bases, and 2 bases had no gene match. The CDR3, as DNA: TGTGCCAGCAGCCTCGGGACAGGGGGCGAGCAGTACTTC. Translating gives CASSLGTGGEQYF.